The following is a TCR beta chain sequence with its context. Its matching antigen is unknown. This entry is derived from a study of cytomegalovirus exposure and HLA in healthy donors. Study-level results: Testing in vitro showed a few CMV-associated chains specific for CMV antigens. About 87% or about 30% of the time was how often most TCR beta V segments were productive, according to an earlier analysis. In a later analysis, HLA-associated beta chains showed higher expansion and lower generation probabilities than comparable chains.

V lost 5 bases to trimming and J lost 3 bases; unmatched junction nucleotides: 18. The germline V gene has CDR1 MDHEN and CDR2 SYDVKM. This CDR3 contains 21 residues. Researchers ran the PCR with 60 Vbeta and 13 Jbeta primers. Repertoires were generated with immunoSEQ multiplex PCR, while TCRdb's copy carries only in-frame clones and drops some. The table lists about 77,000 clones, about 79% of them singletons. The chain uses TRBV28 and TRBJ2-1, with TRBD2 identical over 14 bases. Sequenced: PBMCs. The sequence was collected from a man aged 40-55 years in good health and CMV-seronegative. The CDR3: CASSTIMTSGRGRRNYNEQFF. CDR3 nucleotide sequence: TGTGCCAGCAGTACAATTATGACTAGCGGGAGGGGAAGACGAAACTACAATGAGCAGTTCTTC.